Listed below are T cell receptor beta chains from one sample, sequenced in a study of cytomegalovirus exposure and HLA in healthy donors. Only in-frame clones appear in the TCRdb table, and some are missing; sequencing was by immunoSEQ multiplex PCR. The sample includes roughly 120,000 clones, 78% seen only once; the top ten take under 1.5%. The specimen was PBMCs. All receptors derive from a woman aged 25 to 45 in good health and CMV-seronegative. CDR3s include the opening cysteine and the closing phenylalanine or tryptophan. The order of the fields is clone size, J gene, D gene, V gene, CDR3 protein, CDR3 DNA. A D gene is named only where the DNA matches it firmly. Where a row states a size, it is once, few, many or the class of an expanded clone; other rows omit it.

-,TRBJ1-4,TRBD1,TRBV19,CASSRTGGNEKLFF,TGTGCCAGTAGTAGGACAGGGGGTAATGAAAAACTGTTTTTT
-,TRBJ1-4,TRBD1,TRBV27,CATKRGTGNEKLFF,TGTGCCACCAAACGGGGGACAGGCAATGAAAAACTGTTTTTT
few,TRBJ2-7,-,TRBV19,CASSTNRDTYLYEQYF,TGTGCCAGTAGTACGAACCGGGACACTTACCTCTACGAGCAGTACTTC
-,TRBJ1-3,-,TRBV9,CAWGGTSGNTIYF,TGTGCCTGGGGGGGCACCTCTGGAAACACCATATATTTT
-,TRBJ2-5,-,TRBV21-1,CASSIPGEETQYF,TGTGCCAGCAGCATCCCGGGAGAAGAGACCCAGTACTTC
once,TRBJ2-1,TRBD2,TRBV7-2,CASSFPGLAPYNEQFF,TGTGCCAGCAGCTTCCCGGGACTAGCGCCCTACAATGAGCAGTTCTTC
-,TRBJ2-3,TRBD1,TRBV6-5,CASSYVDRADTQYF,TGTGCCAGCAGTTACGTAGACAGGGCCGATACGCAGTATTTT
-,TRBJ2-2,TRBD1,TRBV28,CASSLLMRGRAGELFF,TGTGCCAGCAGTTTGTTGATGAGGGGGCGGGCGGGGGAGCTGTTTTTT
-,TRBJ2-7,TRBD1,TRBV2,CASSEQDRFYEQYF,TGTGCCAGCAGTGAACAGGACAGGTTCTACGAGCAGTACTTC
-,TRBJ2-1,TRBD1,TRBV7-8,CASGNRQGYNEQFF,TGTGCCAGCGGGAATCGACAGGGCTACAATGAGCAGTTCTTC
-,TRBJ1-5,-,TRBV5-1,CASRGSTSNQPQHF,TGCGCCAGCAGGGGCAGCACGAGCAATCAGCCCCAGCATTTT
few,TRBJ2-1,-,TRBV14,CASSQARLSSYNEQFF,TGTGCCAGCAGCCAGGCTAGGCTTAGCTCCTACAATGAGCAGTTCTTC
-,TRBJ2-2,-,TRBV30,CAWRMTGNTGELFF,TGTGCCTGGCGAATGACAGGGAACACCGGGGAGCTGTTTTTT
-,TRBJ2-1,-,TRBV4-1,CASSQGERPSSYNEQFF,TGCGCCAGCAGCCAAGGGGAGCGGCCGAGCTCCTACAATGAGCAGTTCTTC
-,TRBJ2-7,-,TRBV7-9,CASSLLTGRSYEQYF,TGTGCCAGCAGCCTGCTAACAGGGCGGTCCTACGAGCAGTACTTC
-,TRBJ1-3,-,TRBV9,CASSVVQTGNTIYF,TGTGCCAGCAGCGTAGTACAGACTGGAAACACCATATATTTT
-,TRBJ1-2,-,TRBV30,CAWSVQGQGGGYTF,TGTGCCTGGAGTGTACAAGGGCAGGGAGGTGGCTACACCTTC
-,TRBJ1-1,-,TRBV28,CASSFGNDGANEAFF,TGTGCCAGCAGTTTCGGGAACGACGGCGCGAATGAAGCTTTCTTT
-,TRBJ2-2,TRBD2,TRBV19,CASTSAGEPGELFF,TGTGCCAGTACTTCAGCGGGAGAACCCGGGGAGCTGTTTTTT
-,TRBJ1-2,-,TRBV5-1,CASSLGSYGYTF,TGCGCCAGCAGCTTGGGTAGCTATGGCTACACCTTC
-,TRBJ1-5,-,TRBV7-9,CASSPRTDFNQPQHF,TGTGCCAGCAGCCCCCGGACGGACTTCAATCAGCCCCAGCATTTT
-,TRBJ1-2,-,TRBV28,CASSSSTGYGYTF,TGTGCCAGCAGTTCCTCGACAGGATATGGCTACACCTTC
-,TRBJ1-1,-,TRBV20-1,CSVLPGIEAFF,TGCAGTGTTCTCCCAGGGATAGAAGCTTTCTTT
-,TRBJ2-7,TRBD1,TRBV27,CASSQESGTGVEQYF,TGTGCCAGCAGCCAAGAATCCGGGACAGGGGTCGAGCAGTACTTC
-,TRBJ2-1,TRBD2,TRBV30,CAWRPGLAGYSYNEQFF,TGTGCCTGGAGGCCGGGACTAGCGGGATACTCCTACAATGAGCAGTTCTTC
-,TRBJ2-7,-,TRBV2,CASMSGTTYEQYF,TGTGCCAGCATGAGCGGCACTACCTACGAGCAGTACTTC
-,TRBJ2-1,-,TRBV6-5,CASSSRGNEQFF,TGTGCCAGCAGTTCAAGAGGCAATGAGCAGTTCTTC
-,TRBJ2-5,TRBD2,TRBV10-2,CASRLAETQYF,TGCGCCAGCAGACTAGCGGAGACCCAGTACTTC
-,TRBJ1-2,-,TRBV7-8,CASSLLAGDPLNYGYTF,TGTGCCAGCAGCTTACTTGCAGGGGACCCTTTAAACTATGGCTACACCTTC
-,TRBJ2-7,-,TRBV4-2,CASSQDTQGWEQYF,TGTGCCAGCAGCCAAGATACCCAGGGATGGGAGCAGTACTTC
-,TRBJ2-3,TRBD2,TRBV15,CATSPLAGSTDTQYF,TGTGCCACCAGTCCGCTAGCGGGAAGCACAGATACGCAGTATTTT
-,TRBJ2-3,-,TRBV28,CASSPPGGAADTQYF,TGTGCCAGCAGTCCCCCGGGCGGGGCAGCAGATACGCAGTATTTT
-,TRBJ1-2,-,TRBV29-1,CSVDSADYGYTF,TGCAGCGTAGACAGCGCAGACTATGGCTACACCTTC
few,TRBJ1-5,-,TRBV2,CASSVRFSNQPQHF,TGTGCCAGCAGTGTCCGGTTTAGCAATCAGCCCCAGCATTTT
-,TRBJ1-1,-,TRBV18,CASSSGLGKGTEAFF,TGTGCCAGCTCATCAGGACTGGGGAAGGGCACTGAAGCTTTCTTT
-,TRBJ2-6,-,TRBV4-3,CASSQVRPLGANVLTF,TGCGCCAGCAGCCAAGTCCGTCCTCTCGGGGCCAACGTCCTGACTTTC
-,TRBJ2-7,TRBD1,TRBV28,CASSLITQTGSSYEQYF,TGTGCCAGCAGCCTTATCACCCAGACAGGGAGCTCCTACGAGCAGTACTTC
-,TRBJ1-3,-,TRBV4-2,CASSQDTTVLYF,TGTGCCAGCAGCCAAGATACGACAGTCTTATATTTT
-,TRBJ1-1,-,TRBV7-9,CASSLIGVEAFF,TGTGCCAGCAGCCTGATAGGGGTTGAAGCTTTCTTT
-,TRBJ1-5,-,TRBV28,CASRVGGASNQPQHF,TGTGCCAGCAGAGTGGGGGGGGCTAGCAATCAGCCCCAGCATTTT
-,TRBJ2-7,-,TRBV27,CASSLGQFYEQYF,TGTGCCAGCAGTTTGGGACAATTCTACGAGCAGTACTTC
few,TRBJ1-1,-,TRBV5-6,CASSLTGKNTEAFF,TGTGCCAGCAGCTTGACAGGGAAGAACACTGAAGCTTTCTTT
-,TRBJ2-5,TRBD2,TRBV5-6,CASSGTGLAQETQYF,TGTGCCAGCAGCGGGACGGGACTAGCGCAAGAGACCCAGTACTTC
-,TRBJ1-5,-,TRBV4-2,CASSQEPATYSNQPQHF,TGTGCCAGCAGCCAAGAACCAGCGACGTATAGCAATCAGCCCCAGCATTTT
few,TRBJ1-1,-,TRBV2,CASTITQNTEAFF,TGTGCCAGCACCATCACACAGAACACTGAAGCTTTCTTT
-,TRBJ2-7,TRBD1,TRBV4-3,CASSQDSTGADEQYF,TGCGCCAGCAGCCAAGATAGTACAGGGGCTGACGAGCAGTACTTC